A single sample is the source of the 4 T cell receptor beta chains below, sequenced in a study of blood T cell repertoires in COVID-19. Using immunoSEQ multiplex PCR, the repertoire was profiled, and TCRdb retains in-frame clones only, with some absent. The sample lists a few hundred thousand clones, around 87% occurring once. Sequencing was carried out using PBMCs or T cells enriched from blood (not recorded which). All receptors come from a man aged 35-49 years in a cohort exposed to, infected with or recovered from COVID-19 (not recorded which).

The rearrangement joins TRBV5-1 to TRBJ2-6; D ambiguous. V lost 4 bases and J 0 bases, leaving 2 bases between the germline ends. This CDR3 has 13 amino acids. Per the germline V gene, CDR1 is SGHRS and CDR2 is YFSETQ. The CDR3: CASSLSGANVLTF. Written as DNA, the CDR3 is TGCGCCAGCAGCCTCTCTGGGGCCAACGTCCTGACTTTC.

This chain joins TRBV3-1 (or the pseudogene TRBV3-2) and TRBJ1-2; D may be TRBD1 (5 bases). V lost 1 base and J lost 5, with 5 bases in between. There are 12 residues in the CDR3. CDR1 and CDR2 (germline): LGHDT, YNNKEL (reference sequence). The CDR3 nucleotides are TGTGCCAGCAGCCAAGGACAGTATGGCTACACCTTC. Amino acid sequence: CASSQGQYGYTF.

This clone was observed a few times. The chain carries TRBV12-5 and TRBJ1-5; D perhaps matches TRBD1 (5 bases). The CDR3 is 12 residues long. The V gene lost 9 bases and the J gene lost 10 bases, with 16 bases spanning the gap. The germline gives CDR1 LGHNT, CDR2 FRNRAP. The CDR3 DNA follows: TGTGCTAGCGTCGCTCAGGGAAATCCCCAGCATTTT. It specifies CASVAQGNPQHF.

The CDR3 nucleotides read TGTGCCAGCAGTTACACAGGGGGCGCATCTGGAAACACCATATATTTT. Protein: CASSYTGGASGNTIYF. The rearrangement uses TRBV3-1 (or the pseudogene TRBV3-2) and TRBJ1-3; 9 bases are shared with TRBD1. This CDR3 is built from 16 residues. V lost 6 bases and J lost 1; bases outside the gene matches: 7. Per germline, CDR1 LGHDT and CDR2 YNNKEL (reference sequence).